The entry below describes one T cell receptor beta chain. Sequenced by immunoSEQ multiplex PCR; TCRdb stores in-frame clones only, minus some. The sample includes about 79,000 clones, approximately 85% seen only once; the top ten take over 3%. This specimen belongs to a study of OX40 agonist ivuxolimab in advanced cancers. Across the whole study: Patients were dosed with the agonistic anti-OX40 (CD134) antibody ivuxolimab. The group had a mean age of 60 years, ranged from about 20 to 80, and was less than 85% male. Three dose-escalation patients had partial responses: one with hepatocellular carcinoma and two with cutaneous melanoma.

Trimming removed 0 bases at V and 5 bases at J, with 10 bases between. Germline lookup yields CDR1 PRHDT and CDR2 FYEKMQ (reference sequence). This CDR3 is built from 14 residues. Patients had blood sampled at baseline and again on cycle 4 day 1 and cycle 7 day 1. The sequence derives from an adult with an advanced solid tumor such as melanoma, head and neck, liver or kidney cancer. The sample consisted of CD4+ or CD8+ T cells sorted from blood, taken in a trial of the OX40 agonist ivuxolimab. The chain has TRBV13 and TRBJ1-1; possibly TRBD1 for D (6 bases). This CDR3 reads CASSLGQGGTEAFF. As DNA, the CDR3 is TGTGCCAGCAGCTTAGGACAGGGAGGGACTGAAGCTTTCTTT.